Included here is one T cell receptor (beta chain) sequence, with context. V shed 0 bases, J shed 0 bases, and the junction held 5 bases outside the gene matches. The CDR3 extends over 17 amino acids. Germline V lookup: CDR1 LNHNV, CDR2 YYDKDF (reference sequence). Original handling: How many nucleated cells were present was estimated from reference gene primer amplification. TCRdb's copy holds only in-frame clones and misses some; the assay was immunoSEQ multiplex PCR. That table gives V, J and clone size, and the DNA gave D and trimming. The data show about 120,000 clones, 55% to 70% seen once. The data were taken from a study of blood T cell repertoires in COVID-19. Study-level information: The origin of the acute and convalescent COVID-19 samples was the United States, Italy and Spain. PBMCs, B-cell-depleted T cells, or T cells were the source of the cDNA or gDNA that made up the material.

The sequenced sample was peripheral blood. The source of this sequence is a woman in her 70s with acute or convalescent COVID-19. This sequence joins TRBV15 and TRBJ2-7; 10 positions agree with TRBD2. The CDR3 sequence is CATSRDFASGSSYEQYF. The CDR3 coding sequence is TGTGCCACCAGCAGAGATTTCGCTAGCGGGAGCTCCTACGAGCAGTACTTC.